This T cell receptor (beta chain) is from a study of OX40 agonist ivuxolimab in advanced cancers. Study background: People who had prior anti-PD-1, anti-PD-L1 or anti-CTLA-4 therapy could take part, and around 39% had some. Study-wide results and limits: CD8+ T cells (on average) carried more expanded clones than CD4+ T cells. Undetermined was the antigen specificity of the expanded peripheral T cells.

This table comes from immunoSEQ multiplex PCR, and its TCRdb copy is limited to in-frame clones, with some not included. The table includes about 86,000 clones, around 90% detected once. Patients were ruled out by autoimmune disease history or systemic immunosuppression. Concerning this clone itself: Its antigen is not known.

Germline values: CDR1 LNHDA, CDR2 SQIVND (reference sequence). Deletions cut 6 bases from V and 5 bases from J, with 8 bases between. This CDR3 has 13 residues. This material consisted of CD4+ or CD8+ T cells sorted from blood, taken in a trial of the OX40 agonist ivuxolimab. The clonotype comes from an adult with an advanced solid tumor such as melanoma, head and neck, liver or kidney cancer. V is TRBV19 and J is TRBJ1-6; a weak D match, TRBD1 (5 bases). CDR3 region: CASRGEDNSPLHF. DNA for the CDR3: TGTGCCAGTAGAGGGGAGGATAATTCACCCCTCCACTTT.